Shown below are 20 T cell receptor beta chains from a single sample sequenced in a study of CXCR3-negative and CXCR3-positive naive CD8 T cells. Libraries of TRB cDNA were made by 5' RACE and carried UMIs. TCRdb derives one entry per CDR3 protein from the 5' RACE reads, leaving out DNA. The repertoire table contains over 100,000 distinct CDR3 sequences. Sequenced material: naive CXCR3- CD8+ T cells from blood. The sample's subset: CD45RO-CCR7+CD27+CD95- naive CD8+ T cells lacking CXCR3 (TNR3-). All receptors derive from a human donor in good health. Some clones in this sample may be carry-over from other donors' samples.

V gene TRBV14 combines with J gene TRBJ1-4. Germline assignment: CDR1 SGHDN and CDR2 FVKESK. This CDR3 is 17 amino acids long. CDR3 amino acids: CASSQDYVRSDGEKLFF.

The chain recombines TRBV7-9 with TRBJ1-6; absent DNA, TCRdb's TRBD1 call cannot be checked. The CDR3 extends over 15 amino acids. Germline-derived CDR1 and CDR2 are SEHNR and FQNEAQ (reference sequence). CDR3 in amino acids: CASSGGLSYNSPLHF.

The V gene is TRBV12-3 or TRBV12-4, the J gene TRBJ2-2. The CDR3 loop spans 14 amino acids. CDR3 in amino acids: CASKPQENTGELFF.

The chain links TRBV7-9 to TRBJ2-2; the D call of TRBD1 rests on TCRdb alone, since no DNA is present to check it. The CDR3 sequence is 14 residues long. Germline V gives CDR1 SEHNR, CDR2 FQNEAQ (reference sequence). CDR3 sequence: CASSRIGQPGELFF.

The chain joins TRBV29-1 to TRBJ2-7; no DNA is available, so the TRBD1 call from TCRdb remains unchecked. CDR3 length equals 13 residues. Germline lookup yields CDR1 SQVTM and CDR2 ANQGSEA. CDR3 amino acids: CSVEEDRGYEQYF.

The V call is TRBV29-1, the J call TRBJ2-2; TCRdb gives TRBD1 as the D gene, but with no DNA this cannot be confirmed. This CDR3 is 16 amino acids long. CDR1 and CDR2 from the germline V gene are SQVTM and ANQGSEA. This CDR3 is CSGRGQGALVTGELFF.

This sequence joins TRBV30 and TRBJ2-7; TCRdb names TRBD1, which stays unverified in the absence of DNA. This CDR3 contains 15 residues. Germline lookup yields CDR1 GTSNPN and CDR2 SVGIG (reference sequence). CDR3 amino acids: CAWSMGAGWSYEQYF.

The chain uses TRBV5-1 and TRBJ2-7; the D call of TRBD1 rests on TCRdb alone, since no DNA is present to check it. This CDR3 comprises 16 residues. Germline CDR1 is SGHRS and CDR2 is YFSETQ. CDR3 region: CASSLAPAGGYYEQYF.

The V and J genes are TRBV7-9 and TRBJ1-2; lacking DNA, the TRBD1 call made by TCRdb goes unchecked. The CDR3 runs to 12 residues. The germline V gene has CDR1 SEHNR and CDR2 FQNEAQ (reference sequence). CDR3 residues: CASSFGQFGYTF.

The chain carries TRBV4-1 and TRBJ1-4; TCRdb's D call, TRBD1, is unchecked because there is no DNA. Germline CDR1 reads MGHRA; CDR2 reads YSYEKL. The CDR3 spans 16 residues. The CDR3 loop is CASSQDEGAVNEKLFF.

The V and J genes are TRBV5-1 and TRBJ2-7; TCRdb designates TRBD1, a call that cannot be tested without DNA. The CDR3 is 12 amino acids. CDR1 and CDR2 (germline): SGHRS, YFSETQ. The CDR3 reads CASSYQGYEQYF.

V gene TRBV29-1 combines with J gene TRBJ1-3; TCRdb gives TRBD1 as the D gene, but with no DNA this cannot be confirmed. Per germline, CDR1 SQVTM and CDR2 ANQGSEA. The CDR3 runs 12 residues. The CDR3 protein is CSVPGTGNTIYF.

The rearrangement joins TRBV7-3 to TRBJ1-1. Germline V gene sequence: CDR1 SGHTA, CDR2 FQGTGA. This CDR3 spans 13 amino acids. The CDR3 sequence is CASSPEGVTEAFF.

CDR3 sequence reads: CASSFPVKETQYF. The J gene is TRBJ2-5, the V gene TRBV7-8. The CDR3 runs to 13 residues. Looked up from germline, CDR1 is SGHVS and CDR2 is FQNEAQ.

The rearrangement uses TRBV27 and TRBJ2-2; TCRdb names TRBD2, which stays unverified in the absence of DNA. The CDR3 extends over 14 amino acids. Germline V CDR1 and CDR2: MNHEY, SMNVEV (reference sequence). The CDR3 is CASSQPSATGELFF.

The chain employs TRBV5-6 and TRBJ2-4; as DNA is missing, the TRBD1 call by TCRdb cannot be tested. CDR1 and CDR2 (germline): SGHDT, YYEEEE. The CDR3 consists of 14 residues. Here the CDR3 reads CASSPGTVKNIQYF.

This chain uses TRBV29-1 with TRBJ1-1. Looked up from germline, CDR1 is SQVTM and CDR2 is ANQGSEA. This CDR3 has 16 amino acids. CDR3 protein: CSVTTTGFSLNTEAFF. Based on the CDR3 plus reference TRBV29-1 and TRBJ1-1, the full variable domain is SAVISQKPSRDICQRGTSLTIQCQVDSQVTMMFWYRQQPGQSLTLIATANQGSEATYESGFVIDKFPISRPNLTFSTLTVSNMSPEDSSIYLCSVTTTGFSLNTEAFFGQGTRLTVV.

This sequence joins TRBV7-9 and TRBJ1-1. From germline, CDR1 is SEHNR and CDR2 FQNEAQ (reference sequence). The CDR3 length is 15 residues. The CDR3 loop is CASSHPTAGWPEAFF.

V gene TRBV11-2 combines with J gene TRBJ2-7; the D gene TCRdb calls, TRBD2, cannot be checked with no DNA. The CDR3 has 15 amino acids. CDR1 is SGHAT, CDR2 FQNNGV, per germline. CDR3 sequence: CASSSTSGGNYEQYF.

The CDR3: CATGTVYNERFF. The J gene is TRBJ2-1, the V gene TRBV10-1. The germline V gene has CDR1 WNHNN and CDR2 SYGVQD (reference sequence). The CDR3 covers 12 residues.